These 5 T cell receptor beta chains were sequenced from one sample in a study of T cells in women clearing cervical HPV infection. Clones were sequenced by immunoSEQ multiplex PCR, and TCRdb holds only the in-frame ones, with some missing. This sample contains 25,000 to 35,000 clones. The sequencing input was blood buffy coat. The receptors derive from a woman between 18 and 69 years old with a cervical HPV16 infection that either progressed to CIN3+ or cleared (not recorded which).

As concerns this clone: An end of the junction does not agree with germline; a read error may underlie this. CDR3 in amino acids: CSARAALAGGHGTDTQYF. The part of the CDR3 DNA that was read is TGCAGTGCCAGAGCGGCGCTAGCGGGGGGGCATGGCACAGATACG. V is TRBV20-1 and J is TRBJ2-3; TRBD2 matches at 12 bases. The read ends 3 residues shy of where the CDR3 ends; the end is completed using the germline J gene. Germline values: CDR1 DFQATT, CDR2 SNEGSKA (reference sequence). The CDR3 covers 18 residues.

In the case of this clone: The read gets to within 3 residues of the CDR3 end, and the germline J gene fills in the rest. V and J are TRBV20-1 and TRBJ1-5; perhaps TRBD1 as D (5 bases). Germline CDR1 and CDR2: DFQATT and SNEGSKA (reference sequence). Deletions cut 3 bases from V and 6 bases from J, with 15 bases between. This CDR3 region has 14 residues. CDR3 residues: CSASPRDGSQPQHF. The DNA read from the CDR3 is TGCAGTGCTAGTCCCAGGGATGGTTCTCAGCCC.

On this clone: The read falls 3 residues short of the CDR3 end, and the missing part is taken from the germline J gene. This chain links TRBV10-3 with TRBJ2-7, with 10 bases that match TRBD1. CDR1 and CDR2 (germline): ENHRY, SYGVKD. This CDR3 has 15 amino acids. V shed 6 bases, J shed 2 bases, and the junction held 7 bases outside the gene matches. The CDR3 DNA, read in part, is TGTGCCATCAGGCTGACAGGGGGCGCAGCCTACGAG. It yields the protein CAIRLTGGAAYE. From start to end, the CDR3 is CAIRLTGGAAYEQYF.

As to this clone: The DNA ends 3 residues before the CDR3 does, and the rest of the CDR3 is filled in from the germline J gene. The chain employs TRBV4-1 and TRBJ1-4; perhaps TRBD1 as D (6 bases). This CDR3 has 15 residues. Per germline, CDR1 MGHRA and CDR2 YSYEKL. V lost 1 base to trimming and J lost 3 bases, with 9 bases between them. CDR3 DNA, as far as it was read: TGCGCCAGCAGCCAAGTACAGGGAGCTAATGAAAAA. This codes for CASSQVQGANEK. The entire CDR3 sequence reads CASSQVQGANEKLFF.

Remarks on this clone: From the germline J gene comes the end of the CDR3, since the read stops 3 residues before it. The chain is built from TRBV30 and TRBJ1-6; D not resolved. V lost 1 base to trimming and J lost 8 bases, with 9 bases between them. The germline gives CDR1 GTSNPN, CDR2 SVGIG (reference sequence). The CDR3 loop spans 13 amino acids. CDR3 in amino acids: CAWSGVRDSPLHF. CDR3 DNA (partial): TGTGCCTGGAGTGGGGTGAGGGATTCACCC.